This T cell receptor (beta chain) was captured in a study of blood T cell repertoires in COVID-19. Across the study: The origin of the acute and convalescent COVID-19 samples was the United States, Italy and Spain. PBMCs, B-cell-depleted T cells, or T cells provided the cDNA or gDNA that made up the material.

The CDR3 sequence is 15 residues long. J was trimmed by 4 bases and V by 8 bases; bases with no gene match: 9. Germline CDR1 and CDR2: MNHEY and SVGAGI. Assay: immunoSEQ multiplex PCR; the TCRdb copy retains only in-frame clones and omits some. Of roughly 56,000 clones in the sample, approximately 92% were seen once. This TCR derives from a middle-aged man with active COVID-19. The sequenced sample consisted of peripheral blood. The J gene is TRBJ2-1, the V gene TRBV6-5; TRBD2 aligns across 9 bases. The CDR3 is CASSETSGEYNEQFF. The DNA of the CDR3 is TGTGCCAGCTCGGAGACTAGCGGAGAGTACAATGAGCAGTTCTTC.